The 16 T cell receptor beta chains below all came from one sample that was sequenced in a study of blood T cell repertoires in COVID-19. Method: immunoSEQ multiplex PCR; TCRdb's copy keeps in-frame clones and lacks some. The table includes a few hundred thousand clones, about 90% detected once. What was sequenced was PBMCs or T cells enriched from blood (not recorded which). The receptors were sampled from a woman in her thirties or forties who had been exposed to COVID-19.

The chain combines TRBV2 with TRBJ1-4, with 8 bases aligning to TRBD1. Trimming removed 9 bases from V and 7 bases from J; junction bases left unmatched: 7. Per germline, CDR1 SNHLY and CDR2 FYNNEI. The CDR3 has 13 amino acids. The CDR3 DNA reads TGTGCCAGGGGGACAGGCGCCCTTGAAAAACTGTTTTTT. Protein product: CARGTGALEKLFF.

The chain carries TRBV2 and TRBJ2-3, with a possible D match to TRBD2 (7 bases). The CDR3 totals 14 residues. From germline, CDR1 is SNHLY and CDR2 FYNNEI. With 8 bases removed from V and 3 bases from J, the gap between germline ends came to 15 bases. The chain's CDR3 is CASRKGGGTDTQYF. Written as DNA, the CDR3 is TGTGCCAGCCGAAAAGGGGGGGGGACAGATACGCAGTATTTT.

The chain joins TRBV19 to TRBJ1-1; D ambiguous. V was clipped by 3 bases and J by 1 base, with 9 bases between them. There are 14 residues in the CDR3. From germline, CDR1 is LNHDA and CDR2 SQIVND (reference sequence). Written as DNA, the CDR3 is TGTGCCAGTAGTATGGATACAGCGAACACTGAAGCTTTCTTT. This gives the protein CASSMDTANTEAFF.

This chain joins TRBV7-2 and TRBJ1-1; no firm D call. CDR3 length: 14 residues. V shed 4 bases and J shed 6 bases, with 15 bases lying between them. Germline CDR1 and CDR2: SGHTA and FQGNSA. CDR3 bases: TGTGCCAGCAGCTCGGAGGGAGGTAGGGCTGAAGCTTTCTTT. Translated: CASSSEGGRAEAFF.

J is TRBJ2-2 and V is TRBV29-1; TRBD2 might be the D (5 bases). CDR1 and CDR2 (germline): SQVTM, ANQGSEA. The V end lost 0 bases, the J end lost 4 bases, and 9 bases lay between the germline ends. This CDR3 has 14 amino acids. CDR3 in amino acids: CSVEDDYPTGELFF. The CDR3, as DNA: TGCAGCGTTGAAGACGACTATCCCACCGGGGAGCTGTTTTTT.

The genes are TRBV11-2 and TRBJ2-3, with a possible D match to TRBD2 (6 bases). V lost 5 bases to trimming and J lost 1 base, with 22 bases between them. The CDR3 extends over 18 amino acids. Germline CDR1 is SGHAT and CDR2 is FQNNGV. The CDR3: CASSLRLWAAGRTDTQYF. CDR3 bases: TGTGCCAGCAGCCTACGGTTGTGGGCAGCGGGCCGCACAGATACGCAGTATTTT.

The genes are TRBV5-1 and TRBJ2-2; TRBD2 matches 7 bases. CDR3 size: 16 residues. J lost 1 base, V lost 0 bases, and 3 bases had no gene match. Germline V gene data show CDR1 as SGHRS and CDR2 as YFSETQ. The CDR3 bases are TGCGCCAGCAGCTTGGTGCTAGCGGTGAACACCGGGGAGCTGTTTTTT. This translates into CASSLVLAVNTGELFF.

The chain employs TRBV5-8 and TRBJ1-2; D is undetermined. This CDR3 has 14 amino acids. Germline loops: CDR1 SGHTS, CDR2 YDEGEE. The V and J ends lost 0 bases and 6 bases respectively, with 12 bases between them. The DNA for the CDR3 is TGTGCCAGCAGCTTGGGATGGGTCCGGGATGGCTACACCTTC. Encoded protein: CASSLGWVRDGYTF. Complete variable domain (other parts from reference TRBV5-8 and TRBJ1-2): EAGVTQSPTHLIKTRGQQATLRCSPISGHTSVYWYQQALGLGLQFLLWYDEGEERNRGNFPPRFSGRQFPNYSSELNVNALELEDSALYLCASSLGWVRDGYTFGSGTRLTVV.

The chain combines TRBV3-1 (or the pseudogene TRBV3-2) with TRBJ2-1, with D perhaps matching TRBD2 (5 bases). The length of the CDR3 is 13 residues. Germline-derived CDR1 and CDR2 are LGHDT and YNNKEL (reference sequence). Trimming removed 3 bases at V and 7 bases at J, with 10 bases between. The CDR3 protein is CASSHRSGNEQFF. In DNA form, the CDR3 reads TGTGCCAGCAGCCATAGATCGGGGAATGAGCAGTTCTTC.

V and J are TRBV5-6 and TRBJ1-1; unclear D gene. Trimming left V 4 bases short and J 2 bases short, with 15 bases between. The germline V gene has CDR1 SGHDT and CDR2 YYEEEE. The CDR3 sequence is 15 residues long. The CDR3 DNA reads TGTGCCAGCAGCCGTAGGGAGGTTAGAAACACTGAAGCTTTCTTT. Protein product: CASSRREVRNTEAFF.

A few counts support this clone. In DNA, the CDR3 is TGTGCCAGCAGCTTCTCAGGGGCTGGGGCCAACGTCCTGACTTTC. It encodes CASSFSGAGANVLTF. J is TRBJ2-6 and V is TRBV7-2, with D tentatively TRBD1 (6 bases). The CDR3 has 15 amino acids. Trimming removed 3 bases at V and 2 bases at J, with 8 bases between. Germline lookup yields CDR1 SGHTA and CDR2 FQGNSA.

The chain joins TRBV6-5 to TRBJ1-2, with 7 nucleotides matching TRBD1. The CDR3 loop spans 15 amino acids. Per germline, CDR1 MNHEY and CDR2 SVGAGI. V was pared by 3 bases and J by 0 bases, with 4 bases of the junction left unmatched. In nucleotides, the CDR3 is TGTGCCAGCAGTTATTCCGGGACAGCTAACTATGGCTACACCTTC. This codes for CASSYSGTANYGYTF.

The chain joins TRBV28 to TRBJ1-5; 9 bases are shared with TRBD1. CDR3 length: 15 amino acids. Germline V gene sequence: CDR1 MDHEN, CDR2 SYDVKM. Losses at the gene ends were 2 bases for V and 4 bases for J; bases not matched to a gene: 3. The CDR3 bases are TGTGCCAGCAGTTTAACAGGGGGCGGAAATCAGCCCCAGCATTTT. Encoded protein: CASSLTGGGNQPQHF.

This clone was detected once. The rearrangement links TRBV4-3 to TRBJ1-5, with D maybe TRBD1 (6 bases). Between the trimmed V and J ends, which lost 0 bases and 5 bases, there was a span of 11 bases. The CDR3 extends over 15 amino acids. CDR1 and CDR2 (germline): LGHNA, YSLEER. CDR3 loop: CASSQEGGLYQPQHF. In DNA form, the CDR3 reads TGCGCCAGCAGCCAAGAGGGGGGGCTGTATCAGCCCCAGCATTTT.

This chain connects TRBV7-6 to TRBJ1-5; D unclear. This CDR3 is built from 16 residues. The germline CDR1 and CDR2 sequences are SGHVS and FNYEAQ. The ends were cut back, 1 base at V and 1 base at J, with 11 bases in the middle. CDR3 nucleotides: TGTGCCAGCAGCTTAGAAAACCCGGGAAGCAATCAGCCCCAGCATTTT. Its translation: CASSLENPGSNQPQHF.

The rearrangement joins TRBV7-6 to TRBJ2-2; D remains ambiguous. The V and J ends lost 1 base and 2 bases respectively, with 8 bases between them. This CDR3 region has 15 residues. Germline-derived CDR1 and CDR2 are SGHVS and FNYEAQ. In DNA, the CDR3 is TGTGCCAGCAGCTTAGGTTTTCCAAACACCGGGGAGCTGTTTTTT. Translation: CASSLGFPNTGELFF.